This T cell receptor (beta chain) was identified in a study of T cell responses to AZD1222 COVID-19 vaccine. Whole-study results and caveats: Per reports, nearly half of all spike-specific TCRs target regions that are unmutated in variants. Repertoire sampling happened only post peak T cell response.

Concerning this clone: Antigen: not known.

Assay used: immunoSEQ multiplex PCR; TCRdb lists only in-frame clones, some missing. The sample shows 77,000 or so clones, 80% to 95% of them seen only once. CDR1 and CDR2 (germline): SGHRS, YFSETQ. V lost 3 bases, J lost 4 bases, and 2 bases stayed unmatched. This CDR3 has 14 amino acids. The TCR originated in an adult who received the AZD1222 COVID-19 vaccine. The material was peripheral blood, obtained 28 days after the second AZD1222 dose. The chain uses TRBV5-1 and TRBJ2-1; TRBD2 matches 9 bases. The CDR3 protein is CASSWTSEYNEQFF. CDR3 nucleotides: TGCGCCAGCAGCTGGACTAGCGAATACAATGAGCAGTTCTTC.